Following are 13 T cell receptor beta chains from one sample sequenced in a study of PD-1 blockade in classical Hodgkin lymphoma. TCRdb's copy holds only in-frame clones and misses some; the assay was immunoSEQ multiplex PCR. This sample yields 80,000 to 100,000 clones, of which 85% to 95% are seen a single time; roughly 2.1% belongs to the top ten. Time point described: cycle 4 day 1 (C4D1), after more than five weeks of nivolumab. Each and every patient relapsed after autologous stem cell transplantation, and patients got differing brentuximab vedotin exposure. The sequencing used peripheral blood mononuclear cells (PBMCs), collected before the fourth cycle of nivolumab. All receptors come from a human donor with classical Hodgkin lymphoma.

This chain uses TRBV7-9 with TRBJ1-1; 7 bases are a match to TRBD1. This CDR3 region has 15 residues. CDR1 SEHNR and CDR2 FQNEAQ come from the germline V gene (reference sequence). V shed 5 bases, J shed 0 bases, and the junction held 6 bases outside the gene matches. In DNA, the CDR3 is TGTGCCAGCAGCCTGTCGACAGGGATGAACACTGAAGCTTTCTTT. Translating it yields CASSLSTGMNTEAFF.

The chain is built from TRBV5-1 and TRBJ1-5; no clear D. Trimming took off 0 bases at V and 4 bases at J, with 20 bases between the two ends. The CDR3 has 18 residues. CDR1 and CDR2 (germline): SGHRS, YFSETQ. CDR3 in DNA: TGCGCCAGCAGCTTGGGTTACTCCGGGGATCATAGGAATCAGCCCCAGCATTTT. Translation gives CASSLGYSGDHRNQPQHF.

The chain couples TRBV7-2 to TRBJ2-7, with 7 nucleotides matching TRBD1. From germline, CDR1 is SGHTA and CDR2 FQGNSA. The CDR3 is 16 residues long. J lost 0 bases, V lost 5 bases, and 10 bases had no gene match. The CDR3 reads CASSPPKGGPSYEQYF. The CDR3, as DNA: TGTGCCAGCAGCCCCCCGAAAGGGGGCCCCTCCTACGAGCAGTACTTC.

The rearrangement uses TRBV29-1 and TRBJ2-2; weak D call: TRBD2 (6 bases). V lost 1 base to trimming and J lost 5 bases, with 17 bases between them. The CDR3 has 16 amino acids. Germline V gene lookup returns CDR1 SQVTM and CDR2 ANQGSEA. The CDR3 coding sequence is TGCAGCGTTGAAGTCGGGGGTGAACGAAGAACCGGGGAGCTGTTTTTT. Its protein product is CSVEVGGERRTGELFF.

This clone was seen more than once but under ten times. The chain's CDR3 is CASSLVEGHGYTF. The CDR3 nucleotides are TGTGCCAGCAGCTTAGTAGAGGGCCATGGCTACACCTTC. The V gene is TRBV7-9, the J gene TRBJ1-2; D gene unclear. V was cut by 1 base and J by 6 bases, with 9 bases left in between. Germline V gene lookup returns CDR1 SEHNR and CDR2 FQNEAQ (reference sequence). The CDR3 consists of 13 residues.

The chain joins TRBV27 to TRBJ2-7; possibly TRBD2 for D (6 bases). The CDR3 contains 12 residues. The ends were cut back, 4 bases at V and 4 bases at J, with 8 bases in the middle. From germline, CDR1 is MNHEY and CDR2 SMNVEV (reference sequence). The CDR3 loop reads CASSSGLYEQYF. The CDR3 coding sequence is TGTGCCAGCAGTTCGGGACTTTACGAGCAGTACTTC.

The chain is built from TRBV5-6 and TRBJ1-1, with a possible D match to TRBD1 (5 bases). Germline CDR1 is SGHDT and CDR2 is YYEEEE. This CDR3 spans 13 amino acids. V lost 0 bases and J 4 bases, leaving 7 bases between the germline ends. This CDR3 reads CASSLGGGTEAFF. CDR3 nucleotides: TGTGCCAGCAGCTTGGGTGGGGGCACTGAAGCTTTCTTT.

The gene calls are TRBV7-2 and TRBJ2-1; 9 positions match TRBD2. V shed 5 bases, J shed 9 bases, and the junction held 11 bases outside the gene matches. The length of the CDR3 is 15 residues. The germline V gene has CDR1 SGHTA and CDR2 FQGNSA. CDR3 bases: TGTGCCAGCAGCCCCGAGATAGCGGGAGCGACTGAGCAGTTCTTC. It codes for CASSPEIAGATEQFF.

The CDR3 sequence is CSVGYSGTAGHEQYF. The DNA of the CDR3 is TGCAGCGTTGGCTATTCAGGGACAGCAGGACACGAGCAGTACTTC. This chain uses TRBV29-1 with TRBJ2-7; 7 bases align to TRBD1. V shed 4 bases, J shed 5 bases, and the junction held 14 bases outside the gene matches. Germline assignment: CDR1 SQVTM and CDR2 ANQGSEA. CDR3 length: 15 residues.

The chain uses TRBV7-9 and TRBJ2-5; 8 bases are a match to TRBD2. The CDR3 totals 15 residues. CDR1 and CDR2 (germline): SEHNR, FQNEAQ (reference sequence). V lost 5 bases to trimming and J lost 5 bases; unmatched junction nucleotides: 10. In DNA, the CDR3 is TGTGCCAGCAGCGCGCGGGAGGCGAACACGGAGACCCAGTACTTC. Protein sequence: CASSAREANTETQYF.

V usage is TRBV9 and J usage is TRBJ2-1; D call uncertain. This CDR3 has 15 residues. Trimming cost V 0 bases and J 0 bases, with 7 bases left between them. CDR1 and CDR2 from the germline V gene are SGDLS and YYNGEE. CDR3 in DNA: TGTGCCAGCAGCGTAGGGGGTGCCTCCTACAATGAGCAGTTCTTC. This sequence encodes CASSVGGASYNEQFF.

As concerns this clone: The conserved final phenylalanine or tryptophan is absent from the CDR3, which likely points to a read error. The limits of the CDR3 on the DNA are not certain, so only TCRdb's listed CDR3 is given. The chain links TRBV5-1 to TRBJ1-2. CDR1 and CDR2 from the germline V gene are SGHRS and YFSETQ. 9 amino acids form the CDR3, both terminal residues included. CDR3 in amino acids: CASSFYGVY.

V gene TRBV5-1 combines with J gene TRBJ2-7; possible D gene TRBD1, 6 bases. Per germline, CDR1 SGHRS and CDR2 YFSETQ. The CDR3 loop spans 14 amino acids. The V end lost 4 bases, the J end lost 0 bases, and 11 bases lay between the germline ends. The CDR3 DNA is TGCGCCAGCAGCCGCCGGGACACCTCCTACGAGCAGTACTTC. Amino acid sequence: CASSRRDTSYEQYF.